The 15 T cell receptor beta chains reported below all come from one sample, sequenced in a study of radiotherapy plus CTLA-4 blockade in lung cancer. Here immunoSEQ multiplex PCR was the method, and the copy in TCRdb shows in-frame clones only, minus some. The repertoire holds 45,000 or so clones, with roughly four fifths as singletons. Material: peripheral blood, obtained from a patient treated with radiotherapy plus ipilimumab. All receptors derive from a human donor with non-small cell lung cancer who had stable disease on radiotherapy plus ipilimumab.

The chain links TRBV27 to TRBJ2-3; D perhaps matches TRBD1 (6 bases). Germline V CDR1 and CDR2: MNHEY, SMNVEV (reference sequence). The CDR3 is 14 amino acids. V lost 5 bases and J lost 6, with 15 bases in between. The CDR3 DNA follows: TGTGCCAGCAGTATAAGCACAGGGTGGGATACGCAGTATTTT. Its translation is CASSISTGWDTQYF.

The chain links TRBV5-4 to TRBJ1-4, with TRBD1 matching 9 bases. The CDR3 is 16 amino acids. The junction had 11 bases not matched to a gene; V was cut back by 4 bases and J by 7 bases. CDR1 is SGHNT and CDR2 is YYREEE in the germline V gene (reference sequence). In DNA form, the CDR3 reads TGTGCCAGCAGCCCGTCAACAGGGGGCCGGGTTGAAAAACTGTTTTTT. This gives the protein CASSPSTGGRVEKLFF.

The chain links TRBV28 to TRBJ1-1; possible D gene TRBD1, 5 bases. This CDR3 has 18 amino acids. The ends were cut back, 5 bases at V and 3 bases at J, with 25 bases in the middle. The germline V gene encodes CDR1 MDHEN and CDR2 SYDVKM. Here the CDR3 reads CASSHPRDSPTRYTEAFF. In DNA, the CDR3 is TGTGCCAGCAGTCACCCGCGGGACTCCCCTACAAGATACACTGAAGCTTTCTTT.

V is TRBV4-1 and J is TRBJ2-5; possibly TRBD1 for D (5 bases). The V gene's germline CDR1 is MGHRA and CDR2 YSYEKL. Trimming removed 0 bases from V and 5 bases from J, with 22 bases in between. The CDR3 has 18 amino acids. The CDR3 protein is CASSQEFPLSGQGETQYF. Here the CDR3 DNA reads TGCGCCAGCAGCCAAGAATTCCCCTTATCAGGGCAAGGGGAGACCCAGTACTTC.

V gene TRBV7-2 combines with J gene TRBJ1-2; D is uncertain. Germline CDR1 and CDR2: SGHTA and FQGNSA. The CDR3 has 13 residues. Between the trimmed V and J ends, which lost 4 bases and 2 bases, there was a span of 8 bases. In nucleotides, the CDR3 is TGTGCCAGCAGCTCCAGACCGAACTATGGCTACACCTTC. This codes for CASSSRPNYGYTF.

About this clone: At one end the junction does not follow the germline gene, possibly because of a read error. This sequence joins TRBV7-8 and TRBJ1-5, with D maybe TRBD1 (6 bases). Looked up from germline, CDR1 is SGHVS and CDR2 is FQNEAQ. The CDR3 sequence is 15 residues long. CDR3 coding DNA: TGTGCCAGCACCTTACTGGGGGCGGTAAGTCAGCCCCAGCATTTT. It translates to CASTLLGAVSQPQHF.

The chain carries TRBV4-3 and TRBJ1-1; a possible D gene is TRBD1 (5 bases). The CDR3 is made up of 13 amino acids. Germline-derived CDR1 and CDR2 are LGHNA and YSLEER. The V end was cut by 7 bases, the J end by 6 bases, with 15 bases between. CDR3 residues: CASTQEGVAEAFF. DNA for the CDR3: TGCGCCAGCACACAGGAAGGGGTCGCTGAAGCTTTCTTT.

This chain's CDR3 is CASSQDLDDTEAFF. In DNA form, the CDR3 reads TGCGCCAGCAGCCAAGATCTGGACGATACTGAAGCTTTCTTT. This chain links TRBV4-3 with TRBJ1-1; D is ambiguous. Between the trimmed V and J ends, which lost 0 bases and 5 bases, there was a span of 10 bases. Germline V gene lookup returns CDR1 LGHNA and CDR2 YSLEER. The CDR3 covers 14 residues.

This sequence joins TRBV6-1 and TRBJ2-6, with D unresolved. V dropped 6 bases and J dropped 1 base, with 10 bases sitting between them. This CDR3 comprises 15 residues. Germline values: CDR1 MNHNS, CDR2 SASEGT. CDR3 protein: CASRGSESGANVLTF. In nucleotides, the CDR3 is TGTGCCAGCAGAGGTTCTGAGTCTGGGGCCAACGTCCTGACTTTC.

This clone was observed a few times. The V gene is TRBV10-2, the J gene TRBJ1-4; TRBD1 matches 7 bases. The germline CDR1 and CDR2 sequences are WSHSY and SAAADI. With 10 bases clipped from V and 1 base from J, the junction kept 3 bases outside the gene matches. The length of the CDR3 is 13 residues. CDR3 amino acids: CATRTGTNEKLFF. The CDR3 DNA is TGCGCCACTCGGACAGGAACTAATGAAAAACTGTTTTTT.

In its sample, this clone was seen a few times. The chain carries TRBV28 and TRBJ2-1; 11 bases agree with TRBD2. From germline, CDR1 is MDHEN and CDR2 SYDVKM. There are 16 residues in the CDR3. The V and J ends lost 4 bases and 3 bases, in that order; junction bases with no gene match: 5. CDR3 loop: CASSSGTSGYYNEQFF. In DNA, the CDR3 is TGTGCCAGCAGTTCGGGGACTAGCGGATACTACAATGAGCAGTTCTTC.

Here the CDR3 reads CASSRSAENYGYTF. CDR3 coding DNA: TGTGCCAGCAGCCGCTCGGCGGAGAACTATGGCTACACCTTC. This chain connects TRBV28 to TRBJ1-2; D not certain. In germline, CDR1 is MDHEN, CDR2 SYDVKM. The V end was cut by 6 bases, the J end by 2 bases, with 13 bases between. This CDR3 has 14 amino acids.

This clone was counted only a few times. The CDR3 region has the DNA TGCAGTGCAGGGGAAGCTTTCTTT. This translates into CSAGEAFF. The chain links TRBV20-1 to TRBJ1-1; D not certain. The CDR3 runs 8 residues. Trimming cost V 6 bases and J 8 bases, with 4 bases left between them. The V gene's germline CDR1 is DFQATT and CDR2 SNEGSKA (reference sequence).

This CDR3 reads CASRGPGGEQYV. CDR3 sequence (DNA): TGTGCCAGTAGGGGGCCGGGGGGAGAGCAGTACGTC. This chain uses TRBV19 with TRBJ2-7; the match to TRBD2 covers 7 bases. In germline, CDR1 is LNHDA, CDR2 SQIVND (reference sequence). This CDR3 is built from 12 residues. V lost 6 bases to trimming and J lost 7 bases; unmatched junction nucleotides: 6.

This chain uses TRBV27 with TRBJ1-1; D is possibly TRBD1 (5 bases). Germline V gives CDR1 MNHEY, CDR2 SMNVEV (reference sequence). V was trimmed by 3 bases and J by 4 bases, leaving 9 bases between them. This CDR3 is built from 13 residues. The CDR3, as DNA: TGTGCCAGCAGTTTCAGGGAGGGCACTGAAGCTTTCTTT. Encoded protein: CASSFREGTEAFF.